The sequence of this T cell receptor beta chain was determined in a study of regulatory dendritic cells for organ transplantation. Overall study results and limits: Naive CD4+ and CD8+ repertoires were highly diverse; memory CD8+ was most oligoclonal. Considerable individual heterogeneity was seen in alloreactive memory CD8+ T cells.

This clone was counted only a few times. Its matching antigen is unknown. Allogeneic regulatory or mature dendritic cells were co-cultured for less than 6 days with CFSE-labeled sorted T cells at 1:10. CD4+ or CD8+ T cells were sorted as naive CD45RA+ or memory CD45RO+. Profiling relied on immunoSEQ multiplex PCR, and the TCRdb table lists in-frame clones only, not all of them. Of roughly 13,000 clones in the sample, roughly 89% were seen once. Trimming took off 1 base at V and 2 bases at J, with 6 bases between the two ends. CDR1 is LGHNA and CDR2 is YNFKEQ in the germline V gene. This CDR3 region has 13 residues.

The sequence derives from a human donor in good health. The chain recombines TRBV4-2 with TRBJ2-7; D uncertain. The sequencing input was naive CD8+ T cells from blood cultured with regulatory dendritic cells. Subset denoted: CD45RA+ naive T cells. In DNA, the CDR3 is TGTGCCAGCAGCCAAGCTAGGGCCTACGAGCAGTACTTC. Translation gives CASSQARAYEQYF.